These 12 T cell receptor beta chains originate from one sample sequenced in a study of CD8+ T cells in alopecia areata. Following RNA extraction, reverse transcription yielded cDNA that acted as the sequencing template. The protocol was immunoSEQ multiplex PCR, while the TCRdb copy is restricted to in-frame clones and leaves out a portion. There are fewer than 250,000 clones in the sample; roughly 66% occur only once, and 1% lies in the top ten. Regarding treatment: oral pan-JAK inhibitor, 5-10 mg twice daily. The material was CD4+ T cells sorted from blood, obtained at week 24, from a patient treated with tofacitinib. The origin of the receptors is a human donor with alopecia areata.

This clone was seen more than once but under ten times. The genes are TRBV2 and TRBJ2-1, with no clear D. CDR3 length: 10 residues. With 4 bases removed from V and 9 bases from J, the gap between germline ends came to 4 bases. In germline, CDR1 is SNHLY, CDR2 FYNNEI. CDR3 DNA: TGTGCCAGCAGTGTTAGTGAGCAGTTCTTC. Translating it yields CASSVSEQFF. The variable domain in full, with the rest retrieved from reference TRBV2 and TRBJ2-1, is EPEVTQTPSHQVTQMGQEVILRCVPISNHLYFYWYRQILGQKVEFLVSFYNNEISEKSEIFDDQFSVERPDGSNFTLKIRSTKLEDSAMYFCASSVSEQFFGPGTRLTVL.

This chain connects TRBV11-2 to TRBJ1-1, with D uncertain. The CDR3 is 14 residues long. Germline V CDR1 and CDR2: SGHAT, FQNNGV. Trimming left V 0 bases short and J 4 bases short, with 9 bases between. The CDR3 bases are TGTGCCAGCAGCTTAGACGGCCCCACCACTGAAGCTTTCTTT. Its protein is CASSLDGPTTEAFF.

The V gene is TRBV23-1, the J gene TRBJ1-2; no definite D call. TRBV23-1 is placed among ORFs of uncertain function. This CDR3 region has 14 residues. The V end was cut by 5 bases, the J end by 4 bases, with 14 bases between. The chain's CDR3 is CASSFLPRGYGYTF. In DNA, the CDR3 is TGCGCCAGCAGTTTCCTTCCTAGAGGCTATGGCTACACCTTC.

Regarding this clone: The same CDR3 arises from other DNA sequences in this sample as well. This chain's CDR3 is CASSVVGDIQYF. The CDR3 DNA sequence: TGTGCCAGCAGCGTAGTAGGAGACATTCAGTACTTC. This sequence joins TRBV9 and TRBJ2-4; D is unresolved. Trimming cost V 0 bases and J 8 bases, with 6 bases left between them. Germline V gene sequence: CDR1 SGDLS, CDR2 YYNGEE. CDR3 size: 12 residues.

This clone was detected once. The chain employs TRBV5-6 and TRBJ1-1, with D tentatively TRBD1 (5 bases). CDR1 is SGHDT, CDR2 YYEEEE, per germline. V was trimmed by 3 bases and J by 6 bases, leaving 21 bases between them. The CDR3 is made up of 16 amino acids. CDR3 residues: CASSSTTPDRDAEAFF. The CDR3 nucleotides are TGTGCCAGCAGCTCAACGACGCCGGACCGGGACGCTGAAGCTTTCTTT.

This clone was recorded a few times. V usage is TRBV2 and J usage is TRBJ2-6; D gene uncertain. CDR1 is SNHLY and CDR2 is FYNNEI in the germline V gene. The CDR3 sequence is 15 residues long. V lost 5 bases and J 0 bases, leaving 8 bases between the germline ends. The CDR3 DNA reads as TGTGCCAGCAGTTCAGTCGACTCTGGGGCCAACGTCCTGACTTTC. Translating gives CASSSVDSGANVLTF.

The chain combines TRBV29-1 with TRBJ2-3, with 11 bases matching TRBD2. CDR3 length equals 14 residues. CDR1 is SQVTM, CDR2 ANQGSEA, per germline. Trimming took 7 bases from V and 4 from J; bases not matched to a gene: 7. The CDR3 region has the DNA TGCAGCGGTACCCCACTAGCGGGGGCAGATACGCAGTATTTT. The encoded protein is CSGTPLAGADTQYF.

The J gene is TRBJ2-5, the V gene TRBV20-1; D ambiguous. CDR3 length: 11 residues. Germline V gene sequence: CDR1 DFQATT, CDR2 SNEGSKA (reference sequence). With 5 bases removed from V and 5 bases from J, the gap between germline ends came to 9 bases. CDR3 sequence reads: CSALEEETQYF. The CDR3 DNA follows: TGCAGTGCTCTAGAGGAGGAGACCCAGTACTTC.

The chain recombines TRBV25-1 with TRBJ2-5; TRBD2 is a possible D gene (6 bases). This CDR3 has 14 residues. V shed 1 base and J shed 3 bases, with 9 bases lying between them. Germline CDR1 reads MGHDK; CDR2 reads SYGVNS. The CDR3 reads CASSEFGGEETQYF. CDR3 DNA: TGTGCCAGCAGTGAATTCGGAGGGGAAGAGACCCAGTACTTC. Filled out from reference TRBV25-1 and TRBJ2-5, the complete variable domain reads EADIYQTPRYLVIGTGKKITLECSQTMGHDKMYWYQQDPGMELHLIHYSYGVNSTEKGDLSSESTVSRIRTEHFPLTLESARPSHTSQYLCASSEFGGEETQYFGPGTRLLVL.

This sequence joins TRBV11-1 and TRBJ1-4; the match to TRBD1 covers 8 bases. Germline loops: CDR1 SGHAT, CDR2 FQDESV (reference sequence). V lost 4 bases and J lost 6; bases outside the gene matches: 10. This CDR3 has 16 amino acids. The CDR3 DNA reads TGTGCCAGCAGCTACGGACAGGGTGTCGGAGATGAAAAACTGTTTTTT. This sequence encodes CASSYGQGVGDEKLFF.

The chain has TRBV4-1 and TRBJ1-5; D uncertain. Germline V gene sequence: CDR1 MGHRA, CDR2 YSYEKL. The CDR3 runs to 16 residues. V lost 4 bases and J lost 4, with 17 bases in between. CDR3 in amino acids: CASSPLIMLGNQPQHF. The CDR3 DNA sequence: TGCGCCAGCAGCCCTTTAATCATGTTAGGAAATCAGCCCCAGCATTTT.

This clone was picked up one time. The chain recombines TRBV30 with TRBJ1-6; no firm D call. CDR1 is GTSNPN, CDR2 SVGIG, per germline (reference sequence). This CDR3 contains 13 residues. Trimming left V 2 bases short and J 7 bases short, with 9 bases between. CDR3 sequence (DNA): TGTGCCTGGAGTTCCAACGAGAATTCACCCCTCCACTTT. It codes for CAWSSNENSPLHF.